The 5 T cell receptor beta chains presented below share a single source sample, sequenced in a study of T cells expressing NK-cell markers. Reanalyzing the 5' RACE reads, TCRdb keeps one entry per CDR3 protein, without DNA. The listing records 300,000 to 450,000 distinct CDR3 sequences. The sample comprised blood T cells: a sorted CD56 or NKG2C T cell subset, CD4+ or CD8+ T cells, or bulk PBMC T cells (not recorded which). Receptors originate from a man aged 18-69 years in good health.

The V call is TRBV6-5, the J call TRBJ1-4; the TRBD1 assignment by TCRdb is unverifiable without DNA. This CDR3 is 14 amino acids long. Germline CDR1 reads MNHEY; CDR2 reads SVGAGI. CDR3 residues: CASSYNRANEKLFF.

This chain joins TRBV9 and TRBJ1-1; TCRdb returns TRBD1, unconfirmable since there is no DNA. Germline lookup yields CDR1 SGDLS and CDR2 YYNGEE. The CDR3 extends over 12 amino acids. The CDR3 spells CASSSGTMGAFF. Drawing the rest from reference TRBV9 and TRBJ1-1, the complete variable domain is DSGVTQTPKHLITATGQRVTLRCSPRSGDLSVYWYQQSLDQGLQFLIQYYNGEERAKGNILERFSAQQFPDLHSELNLSSLELGDSALYFCASSSGTMGAFFGQGTRLTVV.

The rearrangement uses TRBV28 and TRBJ2-3; with no DNA, the TCRdb D assignment of TRBD1 cannot be verified. This CDR3 has 18 amino acids. Germline V gives CDR1 MDHEN, CDR2 SYDVKM. The CDR3 spells CASRPDYRVRGRTDTQYF. Based on the CDR3 plus reference TRBV28 and TRBJ2-3, the full variable domain is DVKVTQSSRYLVKRTGEKVFLECVQDMDHENMFWYRQDPGLGLRLIYFSYDVKMKEKGDIPEGYSVSREKKERFSLILESASTNQTSMYLCASRPDYRVRGRTDTQYFGPGTRLTVL.

The genes are TRBV3-1 and TRBJ2-7; TCRdb's D call of TRBD2 is untestable without DNA. This CDR3 comprises 18 residues. CDR1 is LGHDT, CDR2 YNNKEL, per germline (reference sequence). This CDR3 is CASSLLRSGGERIYEQYF.

The chain uses TRBV6-1 and TRBJ1-4. CDR3 length: 15 amino acids. Germline assignment: CDR1 MNHNS and CDR2 SASEGT. The chain's CDR3 is CASSLSGRVREKLFF.